These T cell receptor beta chains were read from a single sample in a study of blood T cell repertoires in COVID-19. Sequencing used immunoSEQ multiplex PCR; TCRdb keeps in-frame clones, though not all of them. The table has over 60,000 clones, 89% seen once. Sequencing used peripheral blood. The receptors were sampled from a woman aged 45 to 65 with active COVID-19. The CDR3 runs from the conserved cysteine through the conserved F or W. Fields, in order: V gene, clone size, J gene, D gene, CDR3 protein, CDR3 DNA. The D gene is left open where the match is weak. Expanded clones are given a class, and other clones once, few, many or no size at all.

V: TRBV27; size: once; J: TRBJ2-5; D: NA; CDR3: CASSLYGTQYF; DNA: TGTGCCAGCAGTTTATACGGGACCCAGTACTTC
V: TRBV7-2; size: NA; J: TRBJ2-1; D: TRBD2; CDR3: CASSFQLAVYNEQFF; DNA: TGTGCCAGCAGCTTTCAACTAGCGGTCTACAATGAGCAGTTCTTC
V: TRBV6-5; size: few; J: TRBJ2-7; D: NA; CDR3: CASRRRVAGSYEQYF; DNA: TGTGCCAGCAGGCGAAGGGTGGCAGGGTCCTACGAGCAGTACTTC
V: TRBV6-5; size: NA; J: TRBJ2-7; D: NA; CDR3: CASSLRGATVGEQYF; DNA: TGTGCCAGCAGTCTCCGCGGAGCGACGGTCGGGGAGCAGTACTTC
V: TRBV7-9; size: few; J: TRBJ2-7; D: NA; CDR3: CASSFRERTYEQYF; DNA: TGTGCCAGCAGCTTCAGGGAAAGGACCTACGAGCAGTACTTC
V: TRBV30; size: NA; J: TRBJ1-6; D: TRBD1; CDR3: CAWILGGEVSPLHF; DNA: TGTGCCTGGATATTAGGGGGCGAGGTATCACCCCTCCACTTT
V: TRBV19; size: NA; J: TRBJ2-7; D: NA; CDR3: CASSINEGYEQYF; DNA: TGTGCCAGTAGTATTAACGAGGGTTACGAGCAGTACTTC
V: TRBV5-1; size: NA; J: TRBJ2-1; D: TRBD2; CDR3: CASSSGSGSRSYNEQFF; DNA: TGCGCCAGCAGCTCCGGTAGCGGGAGTAGGTCCTACAATGAGCAGTTCTTC
V: TRBV5-1; size: NA; J: TRBJ2-1; D: NA; CDR3: CASSLAENEQFF; DNA: TGCGCCAGCAGCTTGGCCGAGAATGAGCAGTTCTTC
V: TRBV7-9; size: NA; J: TRBJ2-3; D: TRBD2; CDR3: CASSLVPLAGDTQYF; DNA: TGTGCCAGCAGCTTAGTCCCGCTAGCGGGAGATACGCAGTATTTT
V: TRBV7-3; size: NA; J: TRBJ2-1; D: TRBD1; CDR3: CASSDRDRGLNEQFF; DNA: TGTGCCAGCAGCGACCGGGACAGGGGGCTCAATGAGCAGTTCTTC
V: TRBV28; size: NA; J: TRBJ1-2; D: NA; CDR3: CASTLDTDGGYTF; DNA: TGTGCCAGCACCCTGGACACGGATGGTGGCTACACCTTC
V: TRBV7-3; size: NA; J: TRBJ2-1; D: TRBD2; CDR3: CASSSTSGRPGNEQFF; DNA: TGTGCCAGCAGCTCAACTAGCGGGAGACCGGGCAATGAGCAGTTCTTC
V: TRBV7-9; size: NA; J: TRBJ1-1; D: TRBD1; CDR3: CASSPTGDGPEAFF; DNA: TGTGCCAGCAGCCCCACAGGGGACGGGCCTGAAGCTTTCTTT
V: TRBV4-1; size: NA; J: TRBJ2-7; D: TRBD2; CDR3: CASSQESSGADYEQYF; DNA: TGCGCCAGCAGCCAAGAGAGTAGCGGGGCTGACTACGAGCAGTACTTC
V: TRBV19; size: NA; J: TRBJ2-3; D: NA; CDR3: CASARGQASTDTQYF; DNA: TGTGCCAGCGCGCGGGGGCAAGCTAGCACAGATACGCAGTATTTT
V: TRBV11-2; size: NA; J: TRBJ2-3; D: TRBD2; CDR3: CASSLGELAGVADTQYF; DNA: TGTGCCAGCAGCTTAGGCGAACTAGCGGGAGTTGCAGATACGCAGTATTTT
V: TRBV3-1/TRBV3-2; size: few; J: TRBJ2-7; D: NA; CDR3: CASSQEGGYEQYF; DNA: TGTGCCAGCAGCCAAGAGGGAGGCTACGAGCAGTACTTC
V: TRBV9; size: NA; J: TRBJ2-1; D: NA; CDR3: CASSASLLLYNEQFF; DNA: TGTGCCAGCAGCGCAAGTCTACTACTCTACAATGAGCAGTTCTTC